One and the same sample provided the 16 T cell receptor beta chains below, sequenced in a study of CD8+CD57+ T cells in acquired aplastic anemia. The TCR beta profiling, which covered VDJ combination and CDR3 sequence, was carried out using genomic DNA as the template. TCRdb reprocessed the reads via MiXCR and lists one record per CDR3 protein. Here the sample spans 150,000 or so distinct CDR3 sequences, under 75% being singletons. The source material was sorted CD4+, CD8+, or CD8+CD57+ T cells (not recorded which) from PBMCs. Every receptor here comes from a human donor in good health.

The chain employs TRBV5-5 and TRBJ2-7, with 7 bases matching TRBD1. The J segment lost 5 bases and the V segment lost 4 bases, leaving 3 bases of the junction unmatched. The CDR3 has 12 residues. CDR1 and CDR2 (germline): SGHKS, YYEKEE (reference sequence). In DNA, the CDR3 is TGTGCCAGCAGCGTACAGGGGAACGAGCAGTACTTC. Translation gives CASSVQGNEQYF.

In nucleotides, the CDR3 is TGTGCCAGCATCCGGGACAGGGGGGCGGGCACTGAAGCTTTCTTT. Amino acid sequence: CASIRDRGAGTEAFF. This chain links TRBV6-9 with TRBJ1-1; TRBD1 matches at 11 bases. The CDR3 extends over 15 amino acids. Trimming cost V 7 bases and J 4 bases; bases outside gene matches: 8. In germline, CDR1 is MNHGY, CDR2 SVAAGI.

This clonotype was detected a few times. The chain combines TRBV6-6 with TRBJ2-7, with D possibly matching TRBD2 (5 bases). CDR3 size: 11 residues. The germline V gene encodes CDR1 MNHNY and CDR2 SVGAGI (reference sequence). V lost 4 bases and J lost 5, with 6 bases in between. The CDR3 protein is CASSSGNEQYF. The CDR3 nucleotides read TGTGCCAGCAGTTCGGGAAACGAGCAGTACTTC.

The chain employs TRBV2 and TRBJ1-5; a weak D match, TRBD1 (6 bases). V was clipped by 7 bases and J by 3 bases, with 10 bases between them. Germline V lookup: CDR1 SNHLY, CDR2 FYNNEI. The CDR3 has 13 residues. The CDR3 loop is CASKQGNNQPQHF. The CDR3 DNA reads TGTGCCAGCAAACAGGGTAACAATCAGCCCCAGCATTTT.

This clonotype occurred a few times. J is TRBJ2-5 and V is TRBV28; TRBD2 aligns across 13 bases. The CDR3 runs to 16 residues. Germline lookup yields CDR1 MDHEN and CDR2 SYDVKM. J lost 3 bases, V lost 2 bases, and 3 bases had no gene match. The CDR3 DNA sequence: TGTGCCAGCAGTTTAAGGACTAGCGGGAGAGAAGAGACCCAGTACTTC. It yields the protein CASSLRTSGREETQYF. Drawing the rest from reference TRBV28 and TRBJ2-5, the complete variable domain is DVKVTQSSRYLVKRTGEKVFLECVQDMDHENMFWYRQDPGLGLRLIYFSYDVKMKEKGDIPEGYSVSREKKERFSLILESASTNQTSMYLCASSLRTSGREETQYFGPGTRLLVL.

In DNA form, the CDR3 reads TGTGCCAGCAGCTTATTGGGTAGGGCAGAACAGAATTCACCCCTCCACTTT. Residues: CASSLLGRAEQNSPLHF. V gene TRBV7-9 combines with J gene TRBJ1-6, with D unresolved. V shed 2 bases and J shed 7 bases, with 18 bases lying between them. The CDR3 runs to 17 residues. The germline CDR1 and CDR2 sequences are SEHNR and FQNEAQ (reference sequence).

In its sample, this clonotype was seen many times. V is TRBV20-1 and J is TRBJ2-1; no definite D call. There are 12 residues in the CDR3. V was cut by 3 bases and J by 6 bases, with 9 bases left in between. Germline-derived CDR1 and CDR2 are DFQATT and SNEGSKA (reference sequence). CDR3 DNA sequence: TGCAGTGCTAGCGACGGGCTCAATGAGCAGTTCTTC. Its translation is CSASDGLNEQFF.

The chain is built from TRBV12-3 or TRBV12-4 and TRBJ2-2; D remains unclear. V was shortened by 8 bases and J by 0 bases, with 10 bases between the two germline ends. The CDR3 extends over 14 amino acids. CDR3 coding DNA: TGTGCCAGCTTCGGGCCGACGAACACCGGGGAGCTGTTTTTT. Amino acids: CASFGPTNTGELFF.

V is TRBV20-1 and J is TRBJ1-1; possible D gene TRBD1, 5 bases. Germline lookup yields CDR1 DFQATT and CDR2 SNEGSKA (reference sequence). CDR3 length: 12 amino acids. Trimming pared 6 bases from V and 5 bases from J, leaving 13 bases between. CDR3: CSARSGSTEAFF. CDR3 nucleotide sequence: TGCAGTGCCAGGTCAGGGAGTACTGAAGCTTTCTTT.

This CDR3 is CAISEDRNTEAFF. The CDR3 DNA sequence: TGTGCCATCAGCGAGGACAGGAACACTGAAGCTTTCTTT. The gene calls are TRBV10-3 and TRBJ1-1; D possibly corresponds to TRBD1 (6 bases). V lost 6 bases to trimming and J lost 1 base, with 9 bases between them. The CDR3 extends over 13 amino acids. The V gene's germline CDR1 is ENHRY and CDR2 SYGVKD.

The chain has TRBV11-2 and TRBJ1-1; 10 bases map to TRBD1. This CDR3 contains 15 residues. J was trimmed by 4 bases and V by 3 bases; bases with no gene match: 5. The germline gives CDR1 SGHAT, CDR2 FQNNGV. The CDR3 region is CASSFGTGDFTEAFF. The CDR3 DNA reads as TGTGCCAGCAGCTTCGGGACAGGGGATTTCACTGAAGCTTTCTTT.

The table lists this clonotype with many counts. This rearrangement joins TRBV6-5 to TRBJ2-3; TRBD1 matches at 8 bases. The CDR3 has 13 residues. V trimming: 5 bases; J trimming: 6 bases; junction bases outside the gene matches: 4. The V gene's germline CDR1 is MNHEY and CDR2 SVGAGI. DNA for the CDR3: TGTGCCAGCAGTAAGGGACAGGTCGATACGCAGTATTTT. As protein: CASSKGQVDTQYF.

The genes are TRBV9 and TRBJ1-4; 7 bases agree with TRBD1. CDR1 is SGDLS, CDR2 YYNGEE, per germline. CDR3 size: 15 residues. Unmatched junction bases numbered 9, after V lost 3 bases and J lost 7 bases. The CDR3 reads CASSGQGGASEKLFF. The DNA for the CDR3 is TGTGCCAGCAGCGGACAGGGAGGGGCGAGTGAAAAACTGTTTTTT.

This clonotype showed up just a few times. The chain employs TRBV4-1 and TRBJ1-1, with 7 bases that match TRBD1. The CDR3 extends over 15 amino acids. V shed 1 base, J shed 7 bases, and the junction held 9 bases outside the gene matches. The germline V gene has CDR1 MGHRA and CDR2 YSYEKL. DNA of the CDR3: TGCGCCAGCAGCCAAGTGAGTTTTGGGGACAGTGAAGCTTTCTTT. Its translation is CASSQVSFGDSEAFF.

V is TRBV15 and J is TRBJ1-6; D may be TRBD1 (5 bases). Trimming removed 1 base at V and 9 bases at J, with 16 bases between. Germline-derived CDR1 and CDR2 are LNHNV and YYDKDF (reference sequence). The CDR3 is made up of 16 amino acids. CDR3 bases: TGTGCCACCAGCAGAGGAAGGGACCCAGCTATTTCACCCCTCCACTTT. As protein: CATSRGRDPAISPLHF.

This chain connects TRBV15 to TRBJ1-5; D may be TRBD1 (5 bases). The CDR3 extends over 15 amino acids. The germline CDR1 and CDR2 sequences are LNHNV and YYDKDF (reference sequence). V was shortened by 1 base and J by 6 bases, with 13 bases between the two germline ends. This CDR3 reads CATSRGTGPPQPQHF. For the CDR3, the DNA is TGTGCCACCAGCAGAGGCACGGGACCGCCTCAGCCCCAGCATTTT. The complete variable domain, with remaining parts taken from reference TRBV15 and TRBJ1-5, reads DAMVIQNPRYQVTQFGKPVTLSCSQTLNHNVMYWYQQKSSQAPKLLFHYYDKDFNNEADTPDNFQSRRPNTSFCFLDIRSPGLGDTAMYLCATSRGTGPPQPQHFGDGTRLSIL.